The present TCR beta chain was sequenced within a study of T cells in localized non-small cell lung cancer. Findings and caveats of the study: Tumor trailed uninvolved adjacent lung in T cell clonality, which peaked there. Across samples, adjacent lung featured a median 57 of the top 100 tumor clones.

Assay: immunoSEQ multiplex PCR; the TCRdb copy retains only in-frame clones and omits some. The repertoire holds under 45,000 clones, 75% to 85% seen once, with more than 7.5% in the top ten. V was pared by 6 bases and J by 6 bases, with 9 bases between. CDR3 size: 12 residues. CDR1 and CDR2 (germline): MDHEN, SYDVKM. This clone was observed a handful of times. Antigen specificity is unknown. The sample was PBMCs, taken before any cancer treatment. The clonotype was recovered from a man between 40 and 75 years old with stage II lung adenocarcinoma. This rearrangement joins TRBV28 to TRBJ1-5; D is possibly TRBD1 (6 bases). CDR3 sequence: CASRQGPQPQHF. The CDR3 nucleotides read TGTGCCAGCAGACAGGGTCCTCAGCCCCAGCATTTT.